Listed below are T cell receptor beta chains from one sample, sequenced in a study of T cell changes during pregnancy in multiple sclerosis. Data came from immunoSEQ multiplex PCR; TCRdb stores just in-frame clones and leaves some out. This table has 60,000 to 90,000 clones, more than 85% appearing once. Source: peripheral blood, taken after pregnancy. These receptors were taken from a female donor in good health, enrolled as a control in a pregnancy study. The CDR3 runs from the conserved cysteine through the conserved F or W. A D gene is named only where the DNA matches it firmly. The size field is filled for only some rows; it gives once, few, many or a size class.

cdr3_aa	cdr3_nt	d_call	j_call	v_call	clone_size
CAWSWGVGYTF	TGTGCCTGGAGCTGGGGGGTTGGCTACACCTTC	.	TRBJ1-2	TRBV30	once
CASSRLAGGNEQYF	TGTGCCAGCAGCCGACTAGCGGGGGGTAACGAGCAGTACTTC	TRBD2	TRBJ2-7	TRBV6-5	once
CASSLSLGTSYGYTF	TGTGCCAGCAGTTTATCGTTGGGGACATCCTATGGCTACACCTTC	.	TRBJ1-2	TRBV28	.
CASSFGTADNYGYTF	TGTGCCAGCAGCTTCGGGACAGCCGATAACTATGGCTACACCTTC	TRBD1	TRBJ1-2	TRBV7-9	.
CSVQGAQTTGELFF	TGCAGCGTTCAGGGGGCGCAAACCACCGGGGAGCTGTTTTTT	TRBD1	TRBJ2-2	TRBV29-1	.
CASSPGTSGGYEQYF	TGTGCCAGCAGCCCAGGGACTAGCGGGGGCTACGAGCAGTACTTC	TRBD2	TRBJ2-7	TRBV6-6	.
CASSTYRTGGRTEAFF	TGTGCCAGCAGCACGTACAGGACAGGGGGCCGCACTGAAGCTTTCTTT	TRBD1	TRBJ1-1	TRBV7-9	.
CASGNKNTDTQYF	TGTGCCAGTGGCAACAAAAACACAGATACGCAGTATTTT	.	TRBJ2-3	TRBV19	.
CASSETGNYGYTF	TGTGCCAGCAGCGAGACAGGGAACTATGGCTACACCTTC	TRBD1	TRBJ1-2	TRBV27	once
CASSRDLRNEQFF	TGTGCCAGCAGTCGGGACTTAAGAAATGAGCAGTTCTTC	.	TRBJ2-1	TRBV6-5	few
CASSLALRTASGNTIYF	TGTGCCAGCAGCTTAGCCCTACGAACAGCTTCTGGAAACACCATATATTTT	.	TRBJ1-3	TRBV7-8	.
CSANKGEFF	TGCAGTGCCAATAAGGGGGAGTTCTTC	.	TRBJ2-1	TRBV20-1	.
CASSESRAESHGYTF	TGTGCCAGCAGTGAATCGAGGGCTGAGTCCCATGGCTACACCTTC	.	TRBJ1-2	TRBV2	.
CASSLGAAGRSGTEAFF	TGCGCCAGCAGCTTGGGGGCGGCAGGGAGGAGTGGAACTGAAGCTTTCTTT	.	TRBJ1-1	TRBV5-1	.
CASSLHRLAGVQYF	TGTGCCAGCAGTTTACACCGACTAGCCGGGGTGCAGTACTTC	TRBD2	TRBJ2-7	TRBV27	.
CASSQYLADTQYF	TGTGCCAGCAGCCAATATCTAGCGGACACGCAGTATTTT	TRBD2	TRBJ2-3	TRBV7-9	.
CAWSEGATNEKLFF	TGTGCCTGGAGTGAGGGAGCAACTAATGAAAAACTGTTTTTT	.	TRBJ1-4	TRBV30	.
CASSPGGQGSDYGYTF	TGTGCCAGCAGCCCCGGTGGACAGGGGTCGGACTATGGCTACACCTTC	TRBD1	TRBJ1-2	TRBV7-2	.
CASSSGTGGLTGANVLTF	TGTGCCAGCAGTTCTGGGACAGGGGGCCTAACGGGGGCCAACGTCCTGACTTTC	TRBD1	TRBJ2-6	TRBV28	.
CASSVGTGEEFEAFF	TGTGCCAGCAGCGTGGGGACAGGCGAAGAATTTGAAGCTTTCTTT	TRBD1	TRBJ1-1	TRBV9	.
CASSQLAGPYEQYF	TGCGCCAGCAGCCAGCTAGCGGGACCCTACGAGCAGTACTTC	TRBD2	TRBJ2-7	TRBV4-3	.
CASSLGLAGALVRDQYF	TGCGCCAGCAGCTTGGGGCTAGCGGGAGCCCTGGTAAGGGACCAGTACTTC	TRBD2	TRBJ2-5	TRBV5-1	.
CASSESGVRGANVLTF	TGTGCCAGCAGTGAATCCGGGGTTCGTGGGGCCAACGTCCTGACTTTC	.	TRBJ2-6	TRBV25-1	.
CAIRAGGHEQFF	TGTGCCATCAGGGCGGGAGGTCATGAGCAGTTCTTC	TRBD2	TRBJ2-1	TRBV10-3	once
CASSLAKGEGYTF	TGTGCCAGCAGTTTAGCGAAGGGGGAAGGCTACACCTTC	.	TRBJ1-2	TRBV27	once
CASSGTATYEQYF	TGTGCCAGCTCCGGGACAGCGACTTACGAGCAGTACTTC	TRBD1	TRBJ2-7	TRBV28	.
CASGRILNTEAFF	TGTGCCAGCGGCCGAATACTGAACACTGAAGCTTTCTTT	.	TRBJ1-1	TRBV9	once